These 25 T cell receptor beta chains originate from one sample sequenced in a study of blood T cell repertoires in COVID-19. The assay was immunoSEQ multiplex PCR, and TCRdb's table has in-frame clones only and misses some. The table includes 20,000 to 30,000 clones, 85% to 90% detected once. Sequencing used peripheral blood. Receptor source: a woman of 80 years or more with acute or convalescent COVID-19.

V gene TRBV27 combines with J gene TRBJ2-1; 8 bases agree with TRBD1. CDR3 size: 16 residues. Germline CDR1 MNHEY, CDR2 SMNVEV (reference sequence). Losses at the gene ends were 5 bases for V and 5 bases for J; bases not matched to a gene: 11. The CDR3 protein is CASSRYRDRTDNEQFF. CDR3 nucleotide sequence: TGTGCCAGCAGTCGATACCGGGACAGGACCGACAATGAGCAGTTCTTC.

This CDR3 reads CASSPRTDQETQYF. The CDR3 DNA reads as TGTGCCAGCAGTCCAAGGACAGACCAAGAGACCCAGTACTTC. The V gene is TRBV6-5, the J gene TRBJ2-5, with D perhaps TRBD1 (6 bases). This CDR3 is built from 14 residues. Germline CDR1 MNHEY, CDR2 SVGAGI. V was cut by 5 bases and J by 0 bases, with 10 bases left in between.

The V and J genes are TRBV12-3 or TRBV12-4 and TRBJ1-1, with a possible D match to TRBD1 (5 bases). Deletions cut 5 bases from V and 11 bases from J, with 12 bases between. The CDR3 totals 11 residues. CDR3 sequence reads: CASSKKGTAFF. CDR3 DNA sequence: TGTGCCAGCAGTAAAAAGGGGACTGCTTTCTTT.

The chain carries TRBV9 and TRBJ2-3; D possibly corresponds to TRBD1 (6 bases). Germline V lookup: CDR1 SGDLS, CDR2 YYNGEE. This CDR3 region has 16 residues. Trimming took 3 bases from V and 1 from J, leaving 15 bases between them. The CDR3 coding sequence is TGTGCCAGCAGCGAATCGCAGGGGAGAGGCACAGATACGCAGTATTTT. Protein: CASSESQGRGTDTQYF.

This clone was observed a handful of times. The rearrangement joins TRBV12-5 to TRBJ2-7; 7 positions match TRBD1. V shed 1 base, J shed 4 bases, and the junction held 7 bases outside the gene matches. Germline lookup yields CDR1 LGHNT and CDR2 FRNRAP. CDR3 length equals 15 residues. In nucleotides, the CDR3 is TGTGCTAGTGGTTTGGCCCCGGGACAGAGATACGAGCAGTACTTC. Amino acid sequence: CASGLAPGQRYEQYF.

The V gene is TRBV27, the J gene TRBJ2-1; 7 positions agree with TRBD2. The CDR3 contains 16 residues. J gave up 7 bases and V 11 bases, and 20 bases lay outside the gene matches. CDR1 MNHEY and CDR2 SMNVEV come from the germline V gene (reference sequence). For the CDR3, the DNA is TGTGCCGGCATTCAGGGAATCGGGACTATACCTAATGAGCAGTTCTTC. This translates into CAGIQGIGTIPNEQFF.

V gene TRBV18 combines with J gene TRBJ1-4; no firm D call. The CDR3 contains 13 residues. Trimming removed 3 bases at V and 8 bases at J, with 10 bases between. The germline gives CDR1 KGHSH, CDR2 LQKENI. The CDR3 DNA reads as TGTGCCAGCTCACCGAGGGCTGGGGAAAAACTGTTTTTT. This gives the protein CASSPRAGEKLFF.

This rearrangement joins TRBV9 to TRBJ2-3; 7 positions match TRBD2. V lost 7 bases, J lost 0 bases, and 8 bases stayed unmatched. Germline V CDR1 and CDR2: SGDLS, YYNGEE. The CDR3 contains 15 residues. The CDR3 sequence: CASDRGVLSTDTQYF. CDR3 DNA: TGTGCCAGCGATCGGGGGGTACTTAGCACAGATACGCAGTATTTT.

The chain joins TRBV9 to TRBJ2-5; D possibly corresponds to TRBD1 (6 bases). Per germline, CDR1 SGDLS and CDR2 YYNGEE. With 2 bases removed from V and 5 bases from J, the gap between germline ends came to 16 bases. The CDR3 contains 15 residues. CDR3 amino acids: CASSVAQGNLETQYF. DNA for the CDR3: TGTGCCAGCAGCGTCGCACAGGGAAATCTGGAGACCCAGTACTTC.

This chain connects TRBV27 to TRBJ2-7; D may be TRBD1 (6 bases). V was shortened by 5 bases and J by 3 bases, with 11 bases between the two germline ends. Germline loops: CDR1 MNHEY, CDR2 SMNVEV (reference sequence). The CDR3 covers 13 residues. Here the CDR3 DNA reads TGTGCCAGCAGTCCCCTGACAGGCTACGAGCAGTACTTC. Translated: CASSPLTGYEQYF.

In its sample, this clone was seen a few times. V is TRBV27 and J is TRBJ1-2, with D possibly being TRBD1 (5 bases). Deletions cut 5 bases from V and 3 bases from J, with 10 bases between. The CDR3 covers 13 residues. The germline V gene has CDR1 MNHEY and CDR2 SMNVEV (reference sequence). CDR3 nucleotides: TGTGCCAGCAGTCGACAGTGGGACTATGGCTACACCTTC. Translated, it gives CASSRQWDYGYTF.

This chain joins TRBV15 and TRBJ2-6; 10 positions match TRBD2. Trimming removed 0 bases from V and 0 bases from J; junction bases left unmatched: 8. The germline gives CDR1 LNHNV, CDR2 YYDKDF (reference sequence). The length of the CDR3 is 20 residues. CDR3 nucleotides: TGTGCCACCAGCAGAGATTGGACTAGCGGTAGAGACTCTGGGGCCAACGTCCTGACTTTC. Translation gives CATSRDWTSGRDSGANVLTF.

The CDR3 bases are TGTGCCCGCTCGACAGGGCCCTCCTACAATGAGCAGTTCTTC. Amino acids: CARSTGPSYNEQFF. This chain uses TRBV30 with TRBJ2-1; 7 nucleotides match TRBD1. Germline V gene lookup returns CDR1 GTSNPN and CDR2 SVGIG (reference sequence). This CDR3 spans 14 amino acids. V trimming: 8 bases; J trimming: 0 bases; junction bases outside the gene matches: 7.

The chain's CDR3 is CASSLGTGMYNEQFF. CDR3 nucleotide sequence: TGTGCCAGCAGCCTCGGGACAGGGATGTACAATGAGCAGTTCTTC. The gene calls are TRBV5-6 and TRBJ2-1; 9 positions agree with TRBD1. Losses at the gene ends were 4 bases for V and 4 bases for J; bases not matched to a gene: 6. CDR3 length equals 15 residues. Germline loops: CDR1 SGHDT, CDR2 YYEEEE.

The chain uses TRBV6-5 and TRBJ1-5; 7 bases align to TRBD1. This CDR3 has 13 amino acids. V shed 6 bases and J 9 bases; nucleotides not matched to a gene: 8. Germline V gene sequence: CDR1 MNHEY, CDR2 SVGAGI. CDR3 protein: CASSRDRARPQHF. The CDR3 region has the DNA TGTGCCAGCAGCAGAGACAGGGCACGGCCCCAGCATTTT.

In its sample, this clone was seen a few times. The chain has TRBV5-1 and TRBJ2-7; weak D call: TRBD2 (6 bases). Trimming left V 1 base short and J 0 bases short, with 14 bases between. Germline CDR1 SGHRS, CDR2 YFSETQ. This CDR3 comprises 16 residues. In DNA, the CDR3 is TGCGCCAGCAGCTTGAGTTCCGGGAGTGGCTCCTACGAGCAGTACTTC. It specifies CASSLSSGSGSYEQYF.

This clone was counted a few times. The CDR3 protein is CACATTPVTGGNSPLHF. The CDR3 bases are TGTGCCTGCGCAACCACTCCGGTGACAGGTGGAAATTCACCCCTCCACTTT. The chain employs TRBV30 and TRBJ1-6; D is perhaps TRBD1 (6 bases). This CDR3 has 17 amino acids. V was pared by 6 bases and J by 7 bases, with 25 bases between. Germline CDR1 reads GTSNPN; CDR2 reads SVGIG (reference sequence).

This clone was counted between two and nine times. This chain connects TRBV9 to TRBJ2-6, with D possibly matching TRBD1 (5 bases). The CDR3 sequence is 14 residues long. Germline CDR1 and CDR2: SGDLS and YYNGEE. V was cut by 0 bases and J by 12 bases, with 13 bases left in between. In DNA form, the CDR3 reads TGTGCCAGCAGCGTAGTTCAGGGAACGGGCGTCCTGACTTTC. Amino acids: CASSVVQGTGVLTF.

The chain recombines TRBV24-1 with TRBJ2-5; 7 bases agree with TRBD1. V gave up 7 bases and J gave up 1 base; unmatched junction bases: 11. The CDR3 has 16 residues. Germline values: CDR1 KGHDR, CDR2 SFDVKD. The CDR3 nucleotides read TGTGCCACCAGCGGATCCGCGACAGGGACCCAAGAGACCCAGTACTTC. As protein: CATSGSATGTQETQYF.

The chain links TRBV5-1 to TRBJ1-1; D is undetermined. This CDR3 is built from 14 residues. V gave up 0 bases and J gave up 1 base, with 7 bases separating them. Germline lookup yields CDR1 SGHRS and CDR2 YFSETQ. CDR3 residues: CASSLASRNTEAFF. CDR3 DNA: TGCGCCAGCAGCTTGGCCTCGCGGAACACTGAAGCTTTCTTT.

This chain links TRBV5-1 with TRBJ2-6, with D unresolved. The ends were cut back, 1 base at V and 4 bases at J, with 12 bases in the middle. The germline V gene has CDR1 SGHRS and CDR2 YFSETQ. The CDR3 length is 16 residues. This chain's CDR3 is CASSLSVQVGANVLTF. The CDR3 coding sequence is TGCGCCAGCAGCTTGTCAGTGCAAGTGGGGGCCAACGTCCTGACTTTC.

The chain couples TRBV30 to TRBJ1-6; 12 positions match TRBD1. Germline assignment: CDR1 GTSNPN and CDR2 SVGIG (reference sequence). V lost 1 base, J lost 3 bases, and 4 bases stayed unmatched. The CDR3 contains 17 residues. CDR3 region: CAWSAGTGGFYNSPLHF. CDR3 coding DNA: TGTGCCTGGAGTGCCGGGACAGGGGGCTTCTATAATTCACCCCTCCACTTT.

The rearrangement joins TRBV6-2 or TRBV6-3 to TRBJ2-3; no reliable D call. Per the germline V gene, CDR1 is MNHEY and CDR2 is SVGEGT. The length of the CDR3 is 12 residues. V was pared by 5 bases and J by 2 bases, with 5 bases between. CDR3 sequence reads: CASSINTDTQYF. CDR3 nucleotides: TGTGCCAGCAGTATCAACACAGATACGCAGTATTTT.

V and J are TRBV18 and TRBJ2-4; TRBD1 is a possible D gene (5 bases). The CDR3 is 13 residues long. Per germline, CDR1 KGHSH and CDR2 LQKENI. V gave up 2 bases and J gave up 5 bases, with 7 bases separating them. The CDR3 spells CASSPDRQNIQYF. CDR3 sequence (DNA): TGTGCCAGCTCACCAGACAGACAAAACATTCAGTACTTC.

The gene calls are TRBV9 and TRBJ2-7; no reliable D call. Germline V gives CDR1 SGDLS, CDR2 YYNGEE. The V end lost 4 bases, the J end lost 5 bases, and 10 bases lay between the germline ends. This CDR3 comprises 12 residues. CDR3 residues: CASSTHPDEQYF. In nucleotides, the CDR3 is TGTGCCAGCAGCACCCACCCAGACGAGCAGTACTTC.